One sample yielded the 20 T cell receptor beta chains listed below, sequenced in a study of OX40 agonist ivuxolimab in advanced cancers. Using immunoSEQ multiplex PCR, the repertoire was profiled, and TCRdb retains in-frame clones only, with some absent. The sample comprises 80,000 or so clones, over 85% of which are singletons, and around 0.64% rests with the top ten. Sequenced material: CD4+ or CD8+ T cells sorted from blood, taken in a trial of the OX40 agonist ivuxolimab. The origin of the receptors is an adult with an advanced solid tumor such as melanoma, head and neck, liver or kidney cancer.

The chain employs TRBV7-9 and TRBJ1-1, with a tentative D call TRBD1 (5 bases). The CDR3 contains 14 residues. Germline CDR1 SEHNR, CDR2 FQNEAQ (reference sequence). V dropped 7 bases and J dropped 1 base, with 13 bases sitting between them. The chain's CDR3 is CASKMGQGNTEAFF. CDR3 sequence (DNA): TGTGCCAGCAAAATGGGGCAGGGGAACACTGAAGCTTTCTTT.

The chain couples TRBV30 to TRBJ1-1, with D maybe TRBD1 (5 bases). Germline loops: CDR1 GTSNPN, CDR2 SVGIG (reference sequence). CDR3 size: 12 residues. DNA of the CDR3: TGTGCTTCAACGGGGGGAAACACTGAAGCTTTCTTT. Protein sequence: CASTGGNTEAFF.

This clone was found once. The chain uses TRBV25-1 and TRBJ2-2, with D unclear. The CDR3 sequence is 16 residues long. V gave up 1 base and J gave up 3 bases, with 12 bases separating them. Germline V gene lookup returns CDR1 MGHDK and CDR2 SYGVNS. CDR3 in DNA: TGTGCCAGCAGTGAATTGGAGAGGCCCGACACCGGGGAGCTGTTTTTT. Amino acids: CASSELERPDTGELFF. Full variable domain (missing parts from reference TRBV25-1 and TRBJ2-2): EADIYQTPRYLVIGTGKKITLECSQTMGHDKMYWYQQDPGMELHLIHYSYGVNSTEKGDLSSESTVSRIRTEHFPLTLESARPSHTSQYLCASSELERPDTGELFFGEGSRLTVL.

The gene calls are TRBV7-3 and TRBJ2-2; TRBD1 is a possible D gene (5 bases). This CDR3 has 16 residues. Germline lookup yields CDR1 SGHTA and CDR2 FQGTGA. Between the trimmed V and J ends, which lost 2 bases and 2 bases, there was a span of 12 bases. The DNA of the CDR3 is TGTGCCAGCAGCTTACATATGACAGCTAACACCGGGGAGCTGTTTTTT. Translation: CASSLHMTANTGELFF.

The genes are TRBV19 and TRBJ1-1; no firm D call. The CDR3 totals 15 residues. Germline CDR1 is LNHDA and CDR2 is SQIVND (reference sequence). The V gene lost 0 bases and the J gene lost 1 base, with 9 bases spanning the gap. CDR3 in amino acids: CASSIDQPWNTEAFF. In DNA form, the CDR3 reads TGTGCCAGTAGTATAGACCAGCCCTGGAACACTGAAGCTTTCTTT.

The chain carries TRBV7-9 and TRBJ2-6; D might be TRBD1 (5 bases). Between the trimmed V and J ends, which lost 4 bases and 2 bases, there was a span of 9 bases. CDR1 is SEHNR and CDR2 is FQNEAQ in the germline V gene (reference sequence). This CDR3 has 15 amino acids. CDR3 protein: CASSSGAPGANVLTF. The CDR3 DNA reads as TGTGCCAGCAGCTCTGGGGCCCCTGGGGCCAACGTCCTGACTTTC. Filled out from reference TRBV7-9 and TRBJ2-6, the complete variable domain reads DTGVSQNPRHKITKRGQNVTFRCDPISEHNRLYWYRQTLGQGPEFLTYFQNEAQLEKSRLLSDRFSAERPKGSFSTLEIQRTEQGDSAMYLCASSSGAPGANVLTFGAGSRLTVL.

This chain links TRBV7-6 with TRBJ2-1; 7 bases align to TRBD2. With V trimmed by 5 bases and J by 0 bases, 7 bases remained unmatched. There are 16 residues in the CDR3. Germline loops: CDR1 SGHVS, CDR2 FNYEAQ. The CDR3 sequence: CASSLRAGPSYNEQFF. In DNA, the CDR3 is TGTGCCAGCAGCCTCCGAGCGGGGCCCTCCTACAATGAGCAGTTCTTC.

This sequence joins TRBV30 and TRBJ2-2, with a possible D match to TRBD2 (5 bases). CDR3 length: 14 amino acids. V lost 8 bases to trimming and J lost 4 bases, with 17 bases between them. Germline CDR1 reads GTSNPN; CDR2 reads SVGIG (reference sequence). As DNA, the CDR3 is TGTGCCGGCCCAAGGGAGCGTACCACCGGGGAGCTGTTTTTT. Protein product: CAGPRERTTGELFF.

The chain has TRBV2 and TRBJ1-5; possibly TRBD1 for D (5 bases). CDR1 is SNHLY, CDR2 FYNNEI, per germline. The germline V and J ends were trimmed by 3 bases and 7 bases, with 13 bases remaining between them. The CDR3 extends over 14 amino acids. In DNA, the CDR3 is TGTGCCAGCAGTGAGTTTCAGGGAGGACAGCCCCAGCATTTT. The encoded protein is CASSEFQGGQPQHF.

The table lists this clone with a few counts. The rearrangement joins TRBV5-4 to TRBJ1-2, with D uncertain. CDR1 and CDR2 (germline): SGHNT, YYREEE (reference sequence). Trimming shortened V by 1 base and J by 4 bases, and 8 bases separated the two germline ends. The CDR3 contains 13 residues. The CDR3 nucleotides are TGTGCCAGCAGCTTGCCCAAAGTCTATGGCTACACCTTC. This translates into CASSLPKVYGYTF.

The V and J genes are TRBV19 and TRBJ2-3, with 10 nucleotides matching TRBD2. CDR1 and CDR2 (germline): LNHDA, SQIVND (reference sequence). The V segment lost 6 bases and the J segment 2 bases; nucleotides outside the gene matches: 2. The CDR3 length is 14 residues. The chain's CDR3 is CASSTSGDTDTQYF. The CDR3 DNA reads as TGTGCCAGTAGCACTAGCGGGGACACAGATACGCAGTATTTT.

The genes are TRBV6-6 and TRBJ1-2, with a possible D match to TRBD1 (6 bases). There are 14 residues in the CDR3. Trimming pared 6 bases from V and 8 bases from J, leaving 19 bases between. Germline lookup yields CDR1 MNHNY and CDR2 SVGAGI (reference sequence). The CDR3 region has the DNA TGTGCCAGCAGGGAAACCGACAGGCTCAGGGGCTACACCTTC. It yields the protein CASRETDRLRGYTF.

This chain connects TRBV5-1 to TRBJ1-4; 7 nucleotides match TRBD1. This CDR3 is 14 amino acids long. V dropped 4 bases and J dropped 4; count of bases not matched to a gene: 4. The germline V gene has CDR1 SGHRS and CDR2 YFSETQ. The CDR3 nucleotides are TGCGCCAGCAGCCTCAGGGGGAGTAATGAAAAACTGTTTTTT. It is translated as CASSLRGSNEKLFF.

Of note for this clone: The junction and the germline gene differ at one end; a read error may be behind it. The chain has TRBV30 and TRBJ1-2; D is undetermined. CDR3 length: 12 amino acids. CDR1 is GTSNPN and CDR2 is SVGIG in the germline V gene (reference sequence). The CDR3, as DNA: TGTGCTTGGACGGCAGGAGCCTATGGCTACACCTTC. Translated: CAWTAGAYGYTF.

The rearrangement joins TRBV6-1 to TRBJ2-2; TRBD1 matches at 9 bases. V shed 5 bases, J shed 9 bases, and the junction held 4 bases outside the gene matches. Germline assignment: CDR1 MNHNS and CDR2 SASEGT. This CDR3 is built from 13 residues. In nucleotides, the CDR3 is TGTGCCAGCAGTATGGACAGGGGCAGGGAGCTGTTTTTT. Residues: CASSMDRGRELFF.

V usage is TRBV25-1 and J usage is TRBJ2-1; D tentatively reads TRBD1 or TRBD2 (6 bases each). This CDR3 is built from 14 residues. CDR1 is MGHDK, CDR2 SYGVNS, per germline. Trimming removed 7 bases from V and 0 bases from J, with 10 bases in between. Here the CDR3 DNA reads TGTGCCAGCAAAGGGGGGTCCTCCTACAATGAGCAGTTCTTC. This encodes CASKGGSSYNEQFF.

The chain links TRBV10-1 to TRBJ2-1, with TRBD2 matching over 9 bases. V shed 3 bases and J 6 bases; nucleotides not matched to a gene: 9. CDR3 length: 16 residues. Looked up from germline, CDR1 is WNHNN and CDR2 is SYGVQD (reference sequence). CDR3 in amino acids: CASSDGSSGKFNEQFF. In DNA form, the CDR3 reads TGCGCCAGCAGTGACGGGTCTAGCGGGAAGTTCAATGAGCAGTTCTTC.

V is TRBV7-3 and J is TRBJ2-1; D gene uncertain. The CDR3 spans 15 residues. V was pared by 1 base and J by 3 bases, with 10 bases between. Germline CDR1 is SGHTA and CDR2 is FQGTGA. CDR3 coding DNA: TGTGCCAGCAGCTTAAGCGGAACCATCTACAATGAGCAGTTCTTC. This sequence encodes CASSLSGTIYNEQFF.

This clone is a singleton in its sample. This chain uses TRBV6-5 with TRBJ1-5; D remains unclear. Trimming left V 5 bases short and J 0 bases short, with 8 bases between. This CDR3 has 14 amino acids. Germline values: CDR1 MNHEY, CDR2 SVGAGI. CDR3 nucleotide sequence: TGTGCCAGCAGTCCTCAGTATAGCAATCAGCCCCAGCATTTT. Protein product: CASSPQYSNQPQHF.

The chain uses TRBV5-1 and TRBJ1-5; 7 bases fit TRBD1. The CDR3 runs to 13 residues. Germline CDR1 reads SGHRS; CDR2 reads YFSETQ. The junction had 2 bases not matched to a gene; V was cut back by 4 bases and J by 4 bases. The DNA for the CDR3 is TGCGCCAGCAGCGTACAGGGGAATCAGCCCCAGCATTTT. As protein: CASSVQGNQPQHF.